These T cell receptor beta chains were read from a single sample in a study of cytomegalovirus exposure and HLA in healthy donors. Repertoires were generated with immunoSEQ multiplex PCR, while TCRdb's copy carries only in-frame clones and drops some. The repertoire holds roughly 190,000 clones, with around 86% as singletons. Material for sequencing was PBMCs. The receptors shown here come from a young woman in good health and CMV-seronegative. Each CDR3 is given with its conserved first and last residue. Each record gives: D gene, J gene, V gene, clone size, CDR3 protein, CDR3 DNA. A D gene is named only where the DNA matches it firmly. Part of the rows lack a size; the others show once, few, many or a class for expanded clones.

>TRBD2|TRBJ2-7|TRBV2|.
CASNDVGGLAVLEQYF
TGTGCCAGCAACGATGTGGGGGGACTAGCGGTGCTCGAGCAGTACTTC
>.|TRBJ1-2|TRBV19|.
CASSTSGTKGYTF
TGTGCCAGTAGTACTTCCGGGACAAAGGGCTACACCTTC
>.|TRBJ2-7|TRBV9|.
CASSGGTLSYEQYF
TGTGCCAGCAGCGGGGGGACATTATCCTACGAGCAGTACTTC
>TRBD2|TRBJ2-7|TRBV5-4|once
CASSSPLSGSYEQYF
TGTGCCAGCAGCTCACCCCTTAGCGGGAGTTACGAGCAGTACTTC
>.|TRBJ1-1|TRBV27|few
CASISLSNTEAFF
TGTGCCAGCATAAGTCTCAGTAACACTGAAGCTTTCTTT
>TRBD2|TRBJ2-5|TRBV7-2|.
CASSPDLLAIQETQYF
TGTGCCAGCAGCCCAGACTTACTAGCGATTCAAGAGACCCAGTACTTC
>TRBD2|TRBJ2-4|TRBV7-6|.
CASSFPGGSTSGRVAKNIQYF
TGTGCCAGCAGCTTCCCCGGGGGGAGCACTAGCGGGAGAGTAGCCAAAAACATTCAGTACTTC
>TRBD2|TRBJ2-7|TRBV11-2|.
CASSLEPSGRGEQYF
TGTGCCAGCAGCTTAGAGCCTAGCGGGAGGGGCGAGCAGTACTTC
>TRBD2|TRBJ2-5|TRBV9|.
CASSFGLAGVSETQYF
TGTGCCAGCAGCTTTGGACTAGCGGGGGTTTCAGAGACCCAGTACTTC
>.|TRBJ2-5|TRBV20-1|.
CSVGGTQYF
TGCAGCGTGGGGGGGACCCAGTACTTC
>TRBD1|TRBJ2-7|TRBV7-7|.
CASSLGTGGSYEQYF
TGTGCCAGCAGCTTAGGGACAGGGGGTTCCTACGAGCAGTACTTC
>TRBD1|TRBJ1-1|TRBV5-1|.
CASSLQGAKTEAFF
TGCGCCAGCAGCCTACAGGGGGCAAAGACTGAAGCTTTCTTT
>TRBD2|TRBJ2-7|TRBV5-6|.
CASSNHGGLGSDHEQYF
TGTGCCAGCAGTAACCACGGGGGGTTGGGAAGCGATCACGAGCAGTACTTC
>.|TRBJ2-3|TRBV6-4|.
CASSYELTDTQYF
TGTGCCAGCAGTTATGAGCTCACAGATACGCAGTATTTT
>TRBD1|TRBJ1-2|TRBV19|.
CASRTGNYGYTF
TGTGCCAGTAGGACAGGGAACTATGGCTACACCTTC
>TRBD1|TRBJ1-1|TRBV7-9|.
CASRRQGETEAFF
TGTGCCAGCAGACGACAGGGTGAGACTGAAGCTTTCTTT
>.|TRBJ1-4|TRBV4-2|.
CASSQDGAGGNEKLFF
TGTGCCAGCAGCCAAGATGGGGCGGGGGGTAATGAAAAACTGTTTTTT
>.|TRBJ2-3|TRBV30|once
CAWSVGRTVSTDTQYF
TGTGCCTGGAGTGTGGGCCGGACAGTAAGCACAGATACGCAGTATTTT
>TRBD2|TRBJ2-1|TRBV5-4|.
CASTVGLADYNEQFF
TGTGCCAGCACCGTGGGACTAGCGGACTACAATGAGCAGTTCTTC
>.|TRBJ1-4|TRBV30|.
CACPTGMGEKLFF
TGTGCCTGTCCAACAGGGATGGGAGAAAAACTGTTTTTT
>.|TRBJ2-5|TRBV19|.
CASSISREETQYF
TGTGCCAGTAGTATAAGCAGGGAAGAGACCCAGTACTTC
>.|TRBJ1-2|TRBV4-2|.
CASSHSQGLLDGYTF
TGTGCCAGCAGCCACTCACAGGGTCTTTTGGATGGCTACACCTTC
>.|TRBJ1-2|TRBV11-2|once
CASSLGAGTSGYTF
TGTGCCAGCAGCTTAGGCGCCGGGACAAGCGGCTACACCTTC
>TRBD1|TRBJ1-2|TRBV6-5|.
CASSHPQGGGYTF
TGTGCCAGCAGTCACCCCCAGGGGGGCGGCTACACCTTC
>TRBD1|TRBJ1-1|TRBV25-1|.
CASSALGQQNTEAFF
TGTGCCAGCAGTGCCCTGGGACAGCAAAACACTGAAGCTTTCTTT
>.|TRBJ2-7|TRBV4-1|.
CASSPLLGGYEQYF
TGCGCCAGCAGCCCTTTGCTAGGGGGCTACGAGCAGTACTTC
>.|TRBJ2-1|TRBV11-2|.
CASSPFKGRVVNEQFF
TGTGCCAGCAGCCCCTTTAAAGGCAGGGTGGTTAATGAGCAGTTCTTC
>.|TRBJ1-2|TRBV5-1|.
CASSLMTDTTNYGYTF
TGCGCCAGCAGCTTGATGACCGACACAACTAACTATGGCTACACCTTC
>TRBD2|TRBJ2-2|TRBV7-2|once
CASSQLAGANTGELFF
TGTGCCAGCAGCCAGCTAGCGGGAGCGAACACCGGGGAGCTGTTTTTT
>.|TRBJ1-4|TRBV25-1|.
CASSGRTDRVEKLFF
TGTGCCAGCAGTGGGCGGACTGATCGTGTTGAAAAACTGTTTTTT
>.|TRBJ1-1|TRBV7-9|.
CASSSGTTNTEAFF
TGTGCCAGCAGCTCCGGGACAACGAACACTGAAGCTTTCTTT
>.|TRBJ1-1|TRBV18|.
CASSPVQGSEAFF
TGTGCCAGCTCACCCGTACAGGGCTCTGAAGCTTTCTTT
>.|TRBJ1-2|TRBV29-1|.
CSVETRQAPILYGYTF
TGCAGCGTTGAAACGCGGCAAGCACCTATCCTCTATGGCTACACCTTC
>TRBD1|TRBJ2-2|TRBV14|.
CASSQTRDSNTGELFF
TGTGCCAGCAGCCAGACCCGGGACAGCAACACCGGGGAGCTGTTTTTT
>TRBD1|TRBJ1-4|TRBV2|.
CASRGDSHLTNEKLFF
TGTGCCAGCAGAGGGGACAGCCATCTAACTAATGAAAAACTGTTTTTT
>.|TRBJ2-1|TRBV9|.
CASSPSWPSRSYNEQFF
TGTGCCAGCAGCCCTAGTTGGCCTTCTCGCTCCTACAATGAGCAGTTCTTC
>.|TRBJ2-2|TRBV7-3|.
CASSLPGFANTGELFF
TGTGCCAGCAGCTTACCGGGATTCGCGAACACCGGGGAGCTGTTTTTT
>.|TRBJ2-3|TRBV5-8|once
CASSWGRVGDTQYF
TGTGCCAGCAGCTGGGGCAGGGTTGGTGATACGCAGTATTTT
>.|TRBJ1-1|TRBV19|.
CASMVPGSVNTEAFF
TGTGCCAGTATGGTGCCGGGTTCGGTGAACACTGAAGCTTTCTTT
>.|TRBJ1-2|TRBV6-1|.
CASSRPGFYGYTF
TGTGCCAGCAGTAGACCGGGATTCTATGGCTACACCTTC